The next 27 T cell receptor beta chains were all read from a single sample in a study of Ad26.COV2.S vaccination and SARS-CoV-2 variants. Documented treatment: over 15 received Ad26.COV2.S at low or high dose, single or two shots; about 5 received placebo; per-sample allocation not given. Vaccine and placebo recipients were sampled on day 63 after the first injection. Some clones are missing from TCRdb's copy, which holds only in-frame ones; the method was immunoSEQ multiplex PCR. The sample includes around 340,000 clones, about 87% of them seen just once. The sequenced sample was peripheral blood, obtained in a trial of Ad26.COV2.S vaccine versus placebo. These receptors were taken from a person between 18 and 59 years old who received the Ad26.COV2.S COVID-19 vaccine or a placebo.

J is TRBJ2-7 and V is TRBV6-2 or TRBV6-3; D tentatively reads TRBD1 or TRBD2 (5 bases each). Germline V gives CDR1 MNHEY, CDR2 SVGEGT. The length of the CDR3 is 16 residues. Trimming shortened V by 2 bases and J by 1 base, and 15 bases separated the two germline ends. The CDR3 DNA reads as TGTGCCAGCAGTTACCCAACGGGACGGGGATCCTACGAGCAGTACTTC. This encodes CASSYPTGRGSYEQYF.

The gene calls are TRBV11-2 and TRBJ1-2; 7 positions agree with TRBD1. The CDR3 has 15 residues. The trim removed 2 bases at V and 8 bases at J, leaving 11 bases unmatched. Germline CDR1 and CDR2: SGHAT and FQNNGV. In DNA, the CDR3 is TGTGCCAGCAGCTTAAGTTGGGTAACAGGGGAAGGCTACACCTTC. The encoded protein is CASSLSWVTGEGYTF. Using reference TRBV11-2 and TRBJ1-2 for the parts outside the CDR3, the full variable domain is EAGVAQSPRYKIIEKRQSVAFWCNPISGHATLYWYQQILGQGPKLLIQFQNNGVVDDSQLPKDRFSAERLKGVDSTLKIQPAKLEDSAVYLCASSLSWVTGEGYTFGSGTRLTVV.

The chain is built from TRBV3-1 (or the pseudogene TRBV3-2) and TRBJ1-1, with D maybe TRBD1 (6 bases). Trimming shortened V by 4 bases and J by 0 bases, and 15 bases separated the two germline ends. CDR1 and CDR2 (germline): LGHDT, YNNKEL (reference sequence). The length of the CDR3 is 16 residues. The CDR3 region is CASSPPQGSLNTEAFF. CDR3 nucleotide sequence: TGTGCCAGCAGCCCGCCACAGGGCAGTTTGAACACTGAAGCTTTCTTT.

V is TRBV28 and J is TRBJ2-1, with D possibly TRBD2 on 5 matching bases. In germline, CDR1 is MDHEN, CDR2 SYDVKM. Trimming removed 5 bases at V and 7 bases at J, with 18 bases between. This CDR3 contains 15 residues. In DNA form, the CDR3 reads TGTGCCAGCAGTCCACCGACCCCCTCGGGAAATGAGCAGTTCTTC. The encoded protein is CASSPPTPSGNEQFF.

The CDR3 protein is CASSSFGQPQHF. In nucleotides, the CDR3 is TGTGCCAGCAGCTCCTTTGGGCAGCCCCAGCATTTT. This rearrangement joins TRBV7-2 to TRBJ1-5, with D hard to call. The germline CDR1 and CDR2 sequences are SGHTA and FQGNSA. CDR3 size: 12 residues. V shed 4 bases and J shed 7 bases, with 8 bases lying between them.

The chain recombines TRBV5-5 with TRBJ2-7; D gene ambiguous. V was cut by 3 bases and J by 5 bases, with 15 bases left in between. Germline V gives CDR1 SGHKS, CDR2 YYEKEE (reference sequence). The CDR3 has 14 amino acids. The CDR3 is CASSWTLATHEQYF. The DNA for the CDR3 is TGTGCCAGCAGCTGGACCCTCGCAACCCACGAGCAGTACTTC.

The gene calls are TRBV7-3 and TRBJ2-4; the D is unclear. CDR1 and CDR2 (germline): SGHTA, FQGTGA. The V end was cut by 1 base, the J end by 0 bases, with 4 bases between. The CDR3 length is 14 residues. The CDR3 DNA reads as TGTGCCAGCAGCTTAAAGGGAGCCAAAAACATTCAGTACTTC. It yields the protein CASSLKGAKNIQYF.

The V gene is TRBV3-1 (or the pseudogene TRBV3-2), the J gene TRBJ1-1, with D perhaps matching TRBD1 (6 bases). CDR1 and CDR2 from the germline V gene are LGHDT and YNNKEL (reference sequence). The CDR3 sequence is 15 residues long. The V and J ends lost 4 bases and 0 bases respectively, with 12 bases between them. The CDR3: CASSPPGQVNTEAFF. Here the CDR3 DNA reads TGTGCCAGCAGCCCGCCGGGACAAGTGAACACTGAAGCTTTCTTT.

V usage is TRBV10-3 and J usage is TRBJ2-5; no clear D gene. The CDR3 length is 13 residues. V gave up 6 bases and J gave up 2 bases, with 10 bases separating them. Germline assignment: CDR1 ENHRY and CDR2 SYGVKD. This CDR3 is CAIRLPAQETQYF. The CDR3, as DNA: TGTGCCATCAGGCTTCCGGCTCAAGAGACCCAGTACTTC.

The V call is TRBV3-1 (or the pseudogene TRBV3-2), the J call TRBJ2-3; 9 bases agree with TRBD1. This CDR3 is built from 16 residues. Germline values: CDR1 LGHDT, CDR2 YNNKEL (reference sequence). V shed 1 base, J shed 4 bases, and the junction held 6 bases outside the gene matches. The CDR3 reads CASSQAGTGFADTQYF. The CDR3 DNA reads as TGTGCCAGCAGCCAAGCCGGGACAGGGTTTGCAGATACGCAGTATTTT.

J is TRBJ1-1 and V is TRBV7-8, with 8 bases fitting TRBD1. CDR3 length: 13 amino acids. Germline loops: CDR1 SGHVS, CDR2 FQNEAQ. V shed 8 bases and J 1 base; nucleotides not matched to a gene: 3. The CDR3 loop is CASRQGRNTEAFF. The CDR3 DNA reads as TGTGCCAGCCGACAGGGGAGGAACACTGAAGCTTTCTTT.

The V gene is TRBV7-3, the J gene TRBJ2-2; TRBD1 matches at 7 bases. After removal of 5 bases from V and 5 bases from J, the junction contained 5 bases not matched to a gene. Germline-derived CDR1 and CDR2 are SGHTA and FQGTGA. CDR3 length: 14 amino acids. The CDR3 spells CASSEGQVTGELFF. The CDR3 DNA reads TGTGCCAGCAGCGAAGGACAGGTTACCGGGGAGCTGTTTTTT.

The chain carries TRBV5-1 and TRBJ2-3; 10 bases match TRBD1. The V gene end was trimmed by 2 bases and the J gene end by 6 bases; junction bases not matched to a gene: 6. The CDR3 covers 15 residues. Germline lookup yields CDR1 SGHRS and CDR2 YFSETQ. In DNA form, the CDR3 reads TGCGCCAGCAGCTTCGAGGGACAGGGGACCGATACGCAGTATTTT. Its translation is CASSFEGQGTDTQYF.

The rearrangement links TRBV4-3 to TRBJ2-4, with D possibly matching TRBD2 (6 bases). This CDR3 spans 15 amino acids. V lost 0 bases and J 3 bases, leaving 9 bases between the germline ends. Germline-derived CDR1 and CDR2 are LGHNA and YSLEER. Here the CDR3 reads CASSQDSGIKNIQYF. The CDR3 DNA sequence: TGCGCCAGCAGCCAAGATAGCGGTATCAAAAACATTCAGTACTTC.

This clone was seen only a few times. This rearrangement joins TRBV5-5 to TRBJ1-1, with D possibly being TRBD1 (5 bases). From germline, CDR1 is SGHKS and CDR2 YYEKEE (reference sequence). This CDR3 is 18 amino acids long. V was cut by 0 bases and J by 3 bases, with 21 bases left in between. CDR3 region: CASSLAVIGGLSDTEAFF. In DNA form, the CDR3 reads TGTGCCAGCAGCTTGGCGGTGATCGGGGGACTATCGGACACTGAAGCTTTCTTT. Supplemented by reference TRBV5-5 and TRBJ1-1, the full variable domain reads DAGVTQSPTHLIKTRGQQVTLRCSPISGHKSVSWYQQVLGQGPQFIFQYYEKEERGRGNFPDRFSARQFPNYSSELNVNALLLGDSALYLCASSLAVIGGLSDTEAFFGQGTRLTVV.

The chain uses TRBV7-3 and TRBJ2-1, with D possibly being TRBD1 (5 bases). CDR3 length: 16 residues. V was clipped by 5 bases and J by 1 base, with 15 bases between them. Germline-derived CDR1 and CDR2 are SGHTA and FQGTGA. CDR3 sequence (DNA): TGTGCCAGCAGCCCCGGTAGGGGCCTGTCCTACAATGAGCAGTTCTTC. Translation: CASSPGRGLSYNEQFF.

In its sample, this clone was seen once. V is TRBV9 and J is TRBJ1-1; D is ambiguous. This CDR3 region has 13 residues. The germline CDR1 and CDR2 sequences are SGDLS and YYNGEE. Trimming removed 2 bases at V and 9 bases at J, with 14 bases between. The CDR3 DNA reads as TGTGCCAGCAGCGTTACGGGAACCACGCAAGCTTTCTTT. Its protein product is CASSVTGTTQAFF.

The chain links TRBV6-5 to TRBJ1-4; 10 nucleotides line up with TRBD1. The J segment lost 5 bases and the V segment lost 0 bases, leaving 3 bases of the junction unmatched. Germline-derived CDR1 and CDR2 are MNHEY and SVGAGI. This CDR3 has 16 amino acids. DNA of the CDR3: TGTGCCAGCAGTTACTCGTTGGGACAGGGGAATGAAAAACTGTTTTTT. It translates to CASSYSLGQGNEKLFF.

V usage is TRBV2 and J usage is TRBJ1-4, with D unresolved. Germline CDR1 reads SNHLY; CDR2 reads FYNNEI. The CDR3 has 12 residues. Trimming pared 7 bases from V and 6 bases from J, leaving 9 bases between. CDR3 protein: CASKGPDEKLFF. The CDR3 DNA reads TGTGCCAGCAAAGGTCCGGATGAAAAACTGTTTTTT. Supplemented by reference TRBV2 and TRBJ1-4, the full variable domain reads EPEVTQTPSHQVTQMGQEVILRCVPISNHLYFYWYRQILGQKVEFLVSFYNNEISEKSEIFDDQFSVERPDGSNFTLKIRSTKLEDSAMYFCASKGPDEKLFFGSGTQLSVL.

The CDR3 reads CASSSGSSGNTIYF. The CDR3 DNA sequence: TGTGCCAGCAGTTCCGGGAGCTCTGGAAACACCATATATTTT. The rearrangement joins TRBV27 to TRBJ1-3; D gene unclear. Germline V lookup: CDR1 MNHEY, CDR2 SMNVEV (reference sequence). The V gene lost 4 bases and the J gene lost 0 bases, with 7 bases spanning the gap. The CDR3 is 14 amino acids.

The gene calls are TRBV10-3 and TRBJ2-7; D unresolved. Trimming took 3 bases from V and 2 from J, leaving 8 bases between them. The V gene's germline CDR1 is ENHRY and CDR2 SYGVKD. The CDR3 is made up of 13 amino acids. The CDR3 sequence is CAISDGATYEQYF. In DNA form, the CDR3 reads TGTGCCATCAGTGATGGCGCTACCTACGAGCAGTACTTC.

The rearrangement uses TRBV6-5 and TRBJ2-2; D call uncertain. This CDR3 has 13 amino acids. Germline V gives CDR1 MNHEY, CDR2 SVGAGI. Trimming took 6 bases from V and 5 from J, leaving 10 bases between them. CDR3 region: CASRGAQTGELFF. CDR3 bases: TGTGCCAGCAGGGGCGCGCAGACCGGGGAGCTGTTTTTT.

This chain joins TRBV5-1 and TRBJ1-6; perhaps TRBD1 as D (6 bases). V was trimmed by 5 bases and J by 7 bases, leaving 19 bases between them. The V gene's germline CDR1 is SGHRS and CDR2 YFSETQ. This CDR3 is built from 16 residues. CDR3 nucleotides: TGCGCCAGCAGGGCGGAAATAACAGGGCCCAATTCACCCCTCCACTTT. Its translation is CASRAEITGPNSPLHF. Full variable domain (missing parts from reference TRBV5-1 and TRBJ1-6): KAGVTQTPRYLIKTRGQQVTLSCSPISGHRSVSWYQQTPGQGLQFLFEYFSETQRNKGNFPGRFSGRQFSNSRSEMNVSTLELGDSALYLCASRAEITGPNSPLHFGNGTRLTVT.

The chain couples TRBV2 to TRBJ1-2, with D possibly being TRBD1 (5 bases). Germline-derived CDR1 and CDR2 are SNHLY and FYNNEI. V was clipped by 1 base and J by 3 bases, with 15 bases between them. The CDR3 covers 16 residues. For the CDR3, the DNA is TGTGCCAGCAGTGAAGGCGACGGCCGGGGGTACTATGGCTACACCTTC. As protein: CASSEGDGRGYYGYTF.

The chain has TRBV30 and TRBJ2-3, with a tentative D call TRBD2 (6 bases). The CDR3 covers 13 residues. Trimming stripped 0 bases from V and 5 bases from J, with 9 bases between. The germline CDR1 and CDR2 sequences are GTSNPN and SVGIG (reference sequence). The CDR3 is CAWSVLGGDTQYF. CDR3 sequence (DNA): TGTGCCTGGAGTGTACTCGGGGGAGATACGCAGTATTTT.

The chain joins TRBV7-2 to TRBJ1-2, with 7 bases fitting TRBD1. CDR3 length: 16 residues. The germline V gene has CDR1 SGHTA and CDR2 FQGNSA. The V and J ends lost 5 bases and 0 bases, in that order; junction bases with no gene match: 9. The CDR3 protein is CASSRDRNSANYGYTF. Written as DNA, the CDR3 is TGTGCCAGCAGCCGGGACAGAAATAGCGCTAACTATGGCTACACCTTC.

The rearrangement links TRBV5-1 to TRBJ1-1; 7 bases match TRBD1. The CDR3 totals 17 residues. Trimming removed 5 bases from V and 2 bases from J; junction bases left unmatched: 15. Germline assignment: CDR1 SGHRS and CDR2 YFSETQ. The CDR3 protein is CASRVGYRGGENTEAFF. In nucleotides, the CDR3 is TGCGCCAGCAGGGTTGGGTACAGGGGTGGAGAAAACACTGAAGCTTTCTTT.